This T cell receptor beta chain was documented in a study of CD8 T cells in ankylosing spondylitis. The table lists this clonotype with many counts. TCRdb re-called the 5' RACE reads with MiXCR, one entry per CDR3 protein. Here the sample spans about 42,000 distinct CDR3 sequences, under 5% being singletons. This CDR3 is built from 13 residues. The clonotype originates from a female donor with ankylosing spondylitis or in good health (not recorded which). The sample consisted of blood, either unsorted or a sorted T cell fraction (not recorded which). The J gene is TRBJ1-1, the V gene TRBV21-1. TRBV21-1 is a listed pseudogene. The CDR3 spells CASSKRVRTEAFF. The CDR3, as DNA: TGTGCCAGCAGCAAAAGGGTAAGGACTGAAGCTTTCTTT.